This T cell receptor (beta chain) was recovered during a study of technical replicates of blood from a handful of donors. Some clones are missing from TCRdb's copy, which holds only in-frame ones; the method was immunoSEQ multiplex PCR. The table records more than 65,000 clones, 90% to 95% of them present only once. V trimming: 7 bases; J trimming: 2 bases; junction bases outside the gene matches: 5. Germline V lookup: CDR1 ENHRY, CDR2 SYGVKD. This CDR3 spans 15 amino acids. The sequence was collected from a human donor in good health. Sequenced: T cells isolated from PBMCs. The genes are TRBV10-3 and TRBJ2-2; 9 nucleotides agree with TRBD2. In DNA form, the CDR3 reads TGTGCCATCAATCTCGGGACTAGCAACACCGGGGAGCTGTTTTTT. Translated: CAINLGTSNTGELFF.